This T cell receptor beta chain was recovered during a study of T cells after yellow fever vaccination. Study as a whole: Low-cell-number fractions underwent preparation using SMART-Seq v4 Ultra Low Input.

Germline lookup yields CDR1 SQVTM and CDR2 ANQGSEA. This CDR3 is built from 11 residues. The ends lost 6 bases at V and 6 bases at J; junction bases unmatched: 3. It was through 5'RACE template switching that TCR cDNA was made, with a universal primer site and UMIs added. TCRdb reprocessed the 5' RACE reads via MiXCR and lists one record per CDR3 protein. The sample has under 250,000 distinct CDR3 sequences; 6.9% are singletons. This clonotype was recorded a few times. No antigen is known for it. General observations from the study: Post-booster samples contained most primary-vaccination clones (about 96% CD4, 70% to 90% CD8).

The TCR originated in a man aged 25 to 40 who received the YFV17D yellow fever vaccine. Source: CD4+ T cells sorted from PBMCs, taken 15 days after the yellow fever booster vaccination. The chain has TRBV29-1 and TRBJ2-7; 9 bases line up with TRBD1. In DNA form, the CDR3 reads TGCAGCGTCGGGACAGGGAGCGAGCAGTACTTC. This sequence encodes CSVGTGSEQYF.